A single sample gave rise to the 8 T cell receptor beta chains below, sequenced in a study of radiotherapy plus CTLA-4 blockade in lung cancer. Data came from immunoSEQ multiplex PCR; TCRdb stores just in-frame clones and leaves some out. The table has roughly 54,000 clones, 84% seen once. This specimen consisted of peripheral blood, obtained from a patient treated with radiotherapy plus ipilimumab. The receptors derive from a human donor with non-small cell lung cancer whose response to radiotherapy plus ipilimumab could not be evaluated.

This clone was observed a handful of times. V and J are TRBV2 and TRBJ1-5; 7 nucleotides align to TRBD1. CDR1 and CDR2 from the germline V gene are SNHLY and FYNNEI. This CDR3 has 16 residues. V dropped 6 bases and J dropped 6; count of bases not matched to a gene: 14. The CDR3 here is CASRETGLFSSQPQHF. The CDR3 region has the DNA TGTGCCAGCAGAGAGACAGGGTTGTTTAGTAGTCAGCCCCAGCATTTT.

V and J are TRBV7-5 and TRBJ2-7; TRBD2 is the table's D call, not checked against the DNA. TRBV7-5 is a listed pseudogene. This CDR3 is built from 11 residues. The CDR3 region is CALGRGDEQYF. In nucleotides, the CDR3 is TGTGCCCTAGGGAGGGGGGACGAGCAGTACTTC.

The chain couples TRBV11-2 to TRBJ2-3; tentative D call: TRBD2 (6 bases). The germline V and J ends were trimmed by 3 bases and 0 bases, with 10 bases remaining between them. This CDR3 spans 15 amino acids. Germline V gene data show CDR1 as SGHAT and CDR2 as FQNNGV. In DNA, the CDR3 is TGTGCCAGCAGCTTGGCCGGGGGAAGCACAGATACGCAGTATTTT. This translates into CASSLAGGSTDTQYF.

This clone showed up just once. This chain uses TRBV6-1 with TRBJ1-2, with D possibly matching TRBD1 (5 bases). Trimming removed 7 bases from V and 2 bases from J, with 17 bases in between. There are 15 residues in the CDR3. The germline V gene has CDR1 MNHNS and CDR2 SASEGT. CDR3 in DNA: TGTGCCAGCAAGGGCGCACAGGCCCAAAACTATGGCTACACCTTC. Protein: CASKGAQAQNYGYTF.

The chain has TRBV19 and TRBJ1-3, with no clear D. Per germline, CDR1 LNHDA and CDR2 SQIVND (reference sequence). The CDR3 totals 16 residues. Trimming removed 6 bases at V and 0 bases at J, with 15 bases between. The CDR3 sequence is CASRTLQRNSGNTIYF. CDR3 sequence (DNA): TGTGCCAGTAGGACCCTACAGAGAAACTCTGGAAACACCATATATTTT.

There are a few counts of this clone. The gene calls are TRBV4-3 and TRBJ2-7; a possible D gene is TRBD2 (6 bases). The ends were cut back, 1 base at V and 2 bases at J, with 12 bases in the middle. This CDR3 has 15 amino acids. The germline CDR1 and CDR2 sequences are LGHNA and YSLEER. CDR3 DNA sequence: TGCGCCAGCAGCCAAGCGGCGGGATCCCCCTACGAGCAGTACTTC. This gives the protein CASSQAAGSPYEQYF.

The chain combines TRBV6-5 with TRBJ1-4; 9 nucleotides agree with TRBD1. The V and J ends lost 6 bases and 6 bases, in that order; junction bases with no gene match: 2. Germline-derived CDR1 and CDR2 are MNHEY and SVGAGI. The CDR3 has 13 residues. The DNA for the CDR3 is TGTGCCAGCAGGACAGGGGGACATGAAAAACTGTTTTTT. This translates into CASRTGGHEKLFF.

V and J are TRBV28 and TRBJ2-2; perhaps TRBD1 as D (6 bases). V lost 5 bases to trimming and J lost 7 bases, with 11 bases between them. The CDR3 runs to 13 residues. Per the germline V gene, CDR1 is MDHEN and CDR2 is SYDVKM. The CDR3 DNA follows: TGTGCCAGCAGTAAACAGGGAGTCGGGGAGCTGTTTTTT. Encoded protein: CASSKQGVGELFF.